Listed below are T cell receptor beta chains from one sample, sequenced in a study of Graves' ophthalmopathy and Graves' hyperthyroidism. Each CDR3 protein gets one entry after TCRdb re-called the multiplex PCR reads with MiXCR. Among almost 750,000 distinct CDR3 sequences listed, approximately 40% were seen once. The sample taken for sequencing was peripheral blood. The origin of the receptors is an adult man with Graves' ophthalmopathy. Both conserved end residues are part of each CDR3. A D gene is named only where the DNA matches it firmly. A row's size may be missing; if present it is once, few, many or a size class.

- | TRBJ2-5 | TRBV7-2 | 16 | - | CASSQRTTYRGETQYF | TGTGCCAGCAGCCAAAGGACTACCTACCGGGGGGAGACCCAGTACTTC
TRBD1 | TRBJ2-7 | TRBV7-9 | 15 | few | CASSLDGTGDYEQYF | TGTGCCAGCAGCTTAGATGGGACAGGGGACTACGAGCAGTACTTC
- | TRBJ1-1 | TRBV20-1 | 13 | - | CRARRTENTEAFF | TGCAGAGCTAGGAGAACAGAGAACACTGAAGCTTTCTTT
- | TRBJ1-2 | TRBV19 | 13 | few | CASSMSSNYGYTF | TGTGCCAGTAGTATGAGCAGTAACTATGGCTACACCTTC
- | TRBJ1-2 | TRBV6-5 | 12 | many | CASSYKGYGYTF | TGTGCCAGCAGTTACAAGGGCTATGGCTACACCTTC
- | TRBJ1-1 | TRBV2 | 14 | many | CASSPHLMNTEAFF | TGTGCCAGCAGTCCACACCTCATGAACACTGAAGCTTTCTTT
TRBD1 | TRBJ1-6 | TRBV5-4 | 14 | few | CASRGDRGSSPLHF | TGTGCCAGCAGGGGGGACAGGGGTTCTTCACCCCTCCACTTT
- | TRBJ2-5 | TRBV12-3/TRBV12-4 | 13 | - | CASSFSSKETQYF | TGTGCCAGCAGTTTTTCTAGCAAAGAGACCCAGTACTTC
- | TRBJ1-1 | TRBV2 | 13 | once | CATRDSRNTEAFF | TGTGCCACTCGGGACTCAAGGAACACTGAAGCTTTCTTT
TRBD2 | TRBJ2-5 | TRBV5-1 | 20 | few | CASSPYRLAGGRWYQETQYF | TGCGCCAGCAGCCCTTACCGACTAGCGGGAGGGCGGTGGTACCAAGAGACCCAGTACTTC
TRBD1 | TRBJ1-6 | TRBV6-1 | 16 | - | CASSIEEADRAIPLHF | TGTGCCAGCAGCATTGAAGAAGCAGACAGGGCAATTCCCCTCCACTTT
TRBD1 | TRBJ1-6 | TRBV20-1 | 13 | many | CSARSQGSSPLHF | TGCAGTGCTAGGTCACAGGGGAGCTCACCCCTCCACTTT
- | TRBJ2-5 | TRBV29-1 | 16 | few | CSVSYRDPLPQETQYF | TGCAGCGTTTCCTACAGGGATCCCCTACCCCAAGAGACCCAGTACTTC
- | TRBJ2-5 | TRBV10-3 | 12 | few | CAISESKGTQYF | TGTGCCATCAGTGAGTCGAAGGGGACCCAGTACTTC
TRBD1 | TRBJ1-2 | TRBV10-3 | 15 | few | CASFLRTGSIYGYTF | TGTGCCAGCTTCCTCCGGACAGGGTCAATCTATGGCTACACCTTC
TRBD2 | TRBJ2-5 | TRBV2 | 13 | - | CASRGPSGWSQYF | TGTGCCAGCAGGGGACCTAGCGGATGGTCCCAGTACTTC
- | TRBJ1-2 | TRBV7-8 | 13 | many | CASSRRVSYGYTF | TGTGCCAGCAGTCGAAGGGTATCCTATGGCTACACCTTC
TRBD2 | TRBJ2-7 | TRBV10-2 | 15 | - | CASTPGTSGYIEQYF | TGCGCCAGCACCCCTGGGACTAGCGGGTACATAGAGCAGTACTTC
- | TRBJ1-6 | TRBV20-1 | 16 | - | CSARAGDTVGNSPLHF | TGCAGTGCTAGAGCTGGGGACACCGTTGGGAATTCACCCCTCCACTTT
- | TRBJ2-2 | TRBV5-1 | 13 | few | CASSPFGGGELFF | TGCGCCAGCAGCCCCTTTGGAGGCGGGGAGCTGTTTTTT
TRBD1 | TRBJ1-5 | TRBV29-1 | 13 | - | CSVVAGGLETQHF | TGCAGCGTTGTGGCAGGGGGCTTGGAGACCCAGCATTTT
TRBD1 | TRBJ1-1 | TRBV24-1 | 13 | many | CATSDGQGARYLF | TGTGCCACCAGTGACGGACAGGGGGCGCGGTATCTCTTT
- | TRBJ1-1 | TRBV6-6 | 12 | many | CASSDTERKQGF | TGTGCCAGCAGCGATACCGAACGGAAACAGGGATTT
TRBD1 | TRBJ2-6 | TRBV10-3 | 18 | - | CASSYRTGGLSGANVLTF | TGTGCCAGCAGTTACAGGACAGGGGGCCTAAGTGGGGCCAACGTCCTGACTTTC
- | TRBJ1-3 | TRBV9 | 17 | - | CASSHQDSARFGNTIYF | TGTGCCAGCAGCCATCAGGACAGTGCCCGTTTTGGAAACACCATATATTTT
TRBD1 | TRBJ1-6 | TRBV7-8 | 15 | few | CASRLGQGMNSPLHF | TGTGCCAGCAGACTTGGACAGGGGATGAATTCACCCCTCCACTTT
TRBD1 | TRBJ2-5 | TRBV20-1 | 14 | - | CSARETGKSETQYF | TGCAGTGCTAGAGAGACAGGGAAGTCGGAGACCCAGTACTTC
- | TRBJ1-2 | TRBV6-4 | 13 | - | CASSRRTEYGYTF | TGTGCCAGCAGTAGACGGACAGAGTATGGCTACACCTTC
- | TRBJ1-2 | TRBV6-1 | 13 | - | CASSQVGGTGYTF | TGTGCCAGCAGTCAAGTGGGGGGCACTGGCTACACCTTC
- | TRBJ2-6 | TRBV19 | 16 | - | CASSVRGPPGANVLTF | TGTGCCAGTAGTGTCAGAGGGCCCCCTGGGGCCAACGTCCTGACTTTC
TRBD1 | TRBJ2-2 | TRBV7-9 | 15 | many | CASSSRTGSTGELFF | TGTGCCAGCAGCTCAAGGACAGGGAGCACCGGGGAGCTGTTTTTT
- | TRBJ1-2 | TRBV29-1 | 13 | many | CSVEDGGIYGYTF | TGCAGCGTTGAAGATGGGGGGATCTATGGCTACACCTTC
- | TRBJ1-1 | TRBV20-1 | 12 | few | CSAIGAGTEAFF | TGCAGTGCTATTGGGGCCGGCACTGAAGCTTTCTTT
- | TRBJ2-6 | TRBV7-3 | 19 | - | CASSLWASPVLSGANVLTF | TGTGCCAGCAGCTTGTGGGCCAGCCCAGTCCTCTCTGGGGCCAACGTCCTGACTTTC
- | TRBJ1-1 | TRBV7-4 | 14 | - | CASSPLLENTEAFF | TGTGCCAGCAGTCCCTTACTTGAGAACACTGAAGCTTTCTTT
- | TRBJ1-6 | TRBV9 | 18 | - | CASSYSPRWNINNSPLHF | TGTGCCAGCAGTTACTCACCTCGGTGGAACATAAATAATTCACCCCTCCACTTT
- | TRBJ1-2 | TRBV19 | 13 | few | CAWSATGKDGYTF | TGTGCCTGGAGTGCAACAGGGAAAGATGGCTACACCTTC
- | TRBJ2-5 | TRBV9 | 15 | - | CASSVGRTRTETQYF | TGTGCCAGCAGCGTAGGTAGGACACGTACGGAGACCCAGTACTTC
TRBD2 | TRBJ2-5 | TRBV15 | 20 | - | CATSSPHLTSLGGGQETQYF | TGTGCCACCAGCAGTCCCCACCTGACTAGCCTGGGAGGAGGACAAGAGACCCAGTACTTC
- | TRBJ1-1 | TRBV20-1 | 13 | once | CSVGETQNTEAFF | TGCAGTGTTGGGGAGACACAGAACACTGAAGCTTTCTTT
- | TRBJ1-1 | TRBV12-3/TRBV12-4 | 10 | many | CASRRGEAFF | TGTGCCAGCAGGAGGGGTGAAGCTTTCTTT
- | TRBJ2-7 | TRBV2 | 15 | - | CASSRGGDASYEQYF | TGTGCCAGCAGCCGTGGAGGGGATGCCTCCTACGAGCAGTACTTC
- | TRBJ1-5 | TRBV24-1 | 13 | once | CPWSVRGNQPQHF | TGTCCCTGGAGTGTAAGGGGCAATCAGCCCCAGCATTTT
TRBD1 | TRBJ2-7 | TRBV10-3 | 10 | - | CASRQGEQYF | TGTGCCAGCCGACAGGGAGAGCAGTACTTC
TRBD1 | TRBJ2-7 | TRBV20-1 | 14 | - | CSAEGRDRAYEQYF | TGCAGTGCAGAGGGACGGGACAGGGCCTACGAGCAGTACTTC
TRBD1 | TRBJ1-5 | TRBV15 | 12 | - | CATSRGTGSQHF | TGTGCCACCAGCAGAGGGACAGGGTCCCAGCATTTT
TRBD1 | TRBJ1-2 | TRBV25-1 | 17 | once | CASSAVDRGRRDYGYTF | TGTGCCAGCAGTGCTGTCGACAGGGGGCGGCGGGACTATGGCTACACCTTC
TRBD2 | TRBJ2-5 | TRBV29-1 | 12 | many | CSVSGGMETQYF | TGCAGCGTCTCGGGGGGTATGGAGACCCAGTACTTC
TRBD2 | TRBJ2-7 | TRBV25-1 | 12 | - | CASSGLAAEQYF | TGTGCCAGCAGCGGTCTAGCGGCCGAGCAGTACTTC
- | TRBJ2-2 | TRBV10-3 | 15 | - | CAISESGTNTGELFF | TGTGCCATCAGTGAGTCCGGGACCAACACCGGGGAGCTGTTTTTT
- | TRBJ1-2 | TRBV29-1 | 13 | many | CSAAGDPNYGYTF | TGCAGCGCTGCAGGGGACCCTAACTATGGCTACACCTTC
- | TRBJ2-7 | TRBV6-6 | 14 | - | CASSYLKGTYEQYF | TGTGCCAGCAGTTACTTAAAGGGAACCTACGAGCAGTACTTC
- | TRBJ1-2 | TRBV9 | 13 | - | CASSFPPRYGYTF | TGTGCCAGCAGTTTCCCTCCTCGCTATGGCTACACCTTC
TRBD2 | TRBJ2-5 | TRBV6-2/TRBV6-3 | 15 | - | CASSDIASGQETQYF | TGTGCCAGCAGCGATATAGCTAGCGGACAAGAGACCCAGTACTTC